These 18 T cell receptor beta chains share one sample of origin, sequenced in a study of cytomegalovirus exposure and HLA in healthy donors (dated 2017 in TCRdb). Library creation used the immunoSEQ multiplex PCR assay. The multiplex PCR relied on a mix of 60 forward primers for TCR Vbeta segments and 13 reverse primers for TCR Jbeta segments. TCRdb limited this immuneACCESS table to in-frame rearrangements with V and J called. A share of clones is missing; checked studies link under half to unresolved V genes, and the rest is unexplained. Counted in this sample were about 92,000 clones; just under 70% of them appeared once. The ten largest clonotypes hold 2.7% of the sample. Sequenced input: PBMCs. All receptors come from a man aged 50 to 59 in good health and CMV-seronegative.

The chain recombines TRBV30 with TRBJ1-6, with D possibly being TRBD1 (5 bases). V was clipped by 4 bases and J by 3 bases, with 13 bases between them. CDR1 GTSNPN and CDR2 SVGIG come from the germline V gene (reference sequence). The CDR3 contains 15 residues. The CDR3 nucleotides are TGTGCCTGGAACCGTTGGGGGGTCTATAATTCACCCCTCCACTTT. It yields the protein CAWNRWGVYNSPLHF.

As regards this clone: One end of the junction varies from germline; a read error may be responsible. The CDR3 nucleotides read TGTGCCAGCAGTTATGGGACTAGCCGGAGGAATGGGCAGTTCTTC. Translated: CASSYGTSRRNGQFF. The chain combines TRBV6-6 with TRBJ2-1, with 9 bases lining up with TRBD2. This CDR3 contains 15 residues. CDR1 MNHNY and CDR2 SVGAGI come from the germline V gene (reference sequence).

This clone was counted only a few times. The rearrangement links TRBV19 to TRBJ2-7; 7 bases align to TRBD1. The CDR3 length is 15 residues. V lost 6 bases to trimming and J lost 0 bases; unmatched junction nucleotides: 8. The V gene's germline CDR1 is LNHDA and CDR2 SQIVND (reference sequence). In DNA form, the CDR3 reads TGTGCCAGTAGCCCCACAGGGGAGAGCTCCTACGAGCAGTACGTC. Translated, it gives CASSPTGESSYEQYV.

The chain is built from TRBV27 and TRBJ2-3, with 9 bases that match TRBD2. V shed 0 bases, J shed 6 bases, and the junction held 7 bases outside the gene matches. Germline values: CDR1 MNHEY, CDR2 SMNVEV (reference sequence). This CDR3 region has 16 residues. The CDR3, as DNA: TGTGCCAGCAGTTTATCCGCGGGAGGGGAGATGGATACGCAGTATTTT. Amino acids: CASSLSAGGEMDTQYF.

This clone was seen more than once but under ten times. The rearrangement joins TRBV2 to TRBJ1-4; D not resolved. Germline CDR1 and CDR2: SNHLY and FYNNEI. The CDR3 spans 14 residues. Trimming removed 7 bases from V and 8 bases from J, with 17 bases in between. This CDR3 is CASIEGGMEEKLFF. The CDR3 DNA sequence: TGTGCCAGCATAGAAGGAGGGATGGAGGAAAAACTGTTTTTT. The complete variable domain, with remaining parts taken from reference TRBV2 and TRBJ1-4, reads EPEVTQTPSHQVTQMGQEVILRCVPISNHLYFYWYRQILGQKVEFLVSFYNNEISEKSEIFDDQFSVERPDGSNFTLKIRSTKLEDSAMYFCASIEGGMEEKLFFGSGTQLSVL.

The rearrangement joins TRBV7-9 to TRBJ2-2; D unresolved. The CDR3 has 14 residues. The V end lost 4 bases, the J end lost 4 bases, and 10 bases lay between the germline ends. Germline V gene lookup returns CDR1 SEHNR and CDR2 FQNEAQ (reference sequence). In DNA, the CDR3 is TGTGCCAGCAGCTCCTTCTCTTCCACCGGGGAGCTGTTTTTT. It yields the protein CASSSFSSTGELFF. The entire variable domain, with the rest obtained from reference TRBV7-9 and TRBJ2-2, is as follows: DTGVSQNPRHKITKRGQNVTFRCDPISEHNRLYWYRQTLGQGPEFLTYFQNEAQLEKSRLLSDRFSAERPKGSFSTLEIQRTEQGDSAMYLCASSSFSSTGELFFGEGSRLTVL.

This chain connects TRBV4-2 to TRBJ2-1; TRBD1 might be the D (7 bases). This CDR3 has 18 amino acids. CDR1 is LGHNA and CDR2 is YNFKEQ in the germline V gene. V lost 5 bases to trimming and J lost 12 bases, with 32 bases between them. The CDR3 loop reads CASSTEIRRGLETSGQFF. The CDR3 region has the DNA TGTGCCAGCAGCACAGAAATCCGGAGGGGGCTAGAAACAAGTGGGCAGTTCTTC.

V usage is TRBV5-4 and J usage is TRBJ2-6; 12 nucleotides agree with TRBD1. Germline CDR1 SGHNT, CDR2 YYREEE (reference sequence). With V trimmed by 2 bases and J by 2 bases, 5 bases remained unmatched. The CDR3 runs 18 residues. The CDR3 spells CASSFGGTGGAGANVLTF. DNA for the CDR3: TGTGCCAGCAGCTTTGGAGGGACAGGGGGCGCTGGGGCCAACGTCCTGACTTTC.

This clone was seen a few times. The chain carries TRBV12-5 and TRBJ2-1; possible D gene TRBD2, 6 bases. Germline-derived CDR1 and CDR2 are LGHNT and FRNRAP. The CDR3 totals 14 residues. Trimming shortened V by 2 bases and J by 1 base, and 6 bases separated the two germline ends. CDR3 bases: TGTGCTAGTGGTTTGCGGGGGTCCTACAATGAGCAGTTCTTC. This codes for CASGLRGSYNEQFF.

This clone occurred a few times. Germline is not matched at one junction end, which may reflect a read error. V gene TRBV11-2 combines with J gene TRBJ1-2; tentatively, D is TRBD1 (6 bases). The germline V gene encodes CDR1 SGHAT and CDR2 FQNNGV. The CDR3 has 12 residues. CDR3 sequence reads: CASSHESRGQAF. In nucleotides, the CDR3 is TGTGCCAGCAGCCATGAGTCCAGGGGCCAGGCCTTC.

This rearrangement joins TRBV19 to TRBJ1-4; 8 nucleotides align to TRBD1. Germline lookup yields CDR1 LNHDA and CDR2 SQIVND (reference sequence). The V gene end was trimmed by 3 bases and the J gene end by 8 bases; junction bases not matched to a gene: 5. The CDR3 consists of 14 residues. The CDR3 nucleotides are TGTGCCAGTAGTATTAGGACAGGGACCGAAAAACTGTTTTTT. Its translation is CASSIRTGTEKLFF.

The rearrangement uses TRBV28 and TRBJ1-4; 9 bases fit TRBD1. The CDR3 covers 13 residues. V dropped 8 bases and J dropped 6; count of bases not matched to a gene: 4. The V gene's germline CDR1 is MDHEN and CDR2 SYDVKM. This CDR3 reads CASSGQGYEKLFF. The CDR3 bases are TGTGCCAGCTCCGGACAGGGGTATGAAAAACTGTTTTTT.

The chain recombines TRBV5-1 with TRBJ1-3, with D perhaps matching TRBD1 (5 bases). V dropped 1 base and J dropped 0 bases, with 8 bases sitting between them. Germline values: CDR1 SGHRS, CDR2 YFSETQ. CDR3 length: 15 residues. CDR3 residues: CASSLSGGSGNTIYF. The DNA for the CDR3 is TGCGCCAGCAGCTTGTCGGGGGGCTCTGGAAACACCATATATTTT.

The rearrangement joins TRBV9 to TRBJ2-5; TRBD2 might be the D (6 bases). The CDR3 is 14 residues long. Germline CDR1 is SGDLS and CDR2 is YYNGEE. V lost 0 bases, J lost 4 bases, and 10 bases lay in between. In DNA form, the CDR3 reads TGTGCCAGCAGCGTAGACGGGGGAGGAGAGACCCAGTACTTC. It is translated as CASSVDGGGETQYF.

V gene TRBV5-1 combines with J gene TRBJ1-6; 8 bases are a match to TRBD1. Trimming at V came to 3 bases and at J to 7 bases, leaving 3 bases not matched to a gene. The V gene's germline CDR1 is SGHRS and CDR2 YFSETQ. The CDR3 contains 14 residues. CDR3 in amino acids: CASSWDRQNSPLHF. CDR3 sequence (DNA): TGCGCCAGCAGCTGGGACAGGCAGAATTCACCCCTCCACTTT.

The chain recombines TRBV5-4 with TRBJ2-5, with 7 bases aligning to TRBD1. This CDR3 region has 16 residues. V shed 4 bases and J 0 bases; nucleotides not matched to a gene: 9. CDR1 SGHNT and CDR2 YYREEE come from the germline V gene (reference sequence). CDR3 DNA: TGTGCCAGCAGCCCACCAGGGACAGCATACCAAGAGACCCAGTACTTC. Translated: CASSPPGTAYQETQYF. Using reference TRBV5-4 and TRBJ2-5 for the parts outside the CDR3, the full variable domain is ETGVTQSPTHLIKTRGQQVTLRCSSQSGHNTVSWYQQALGQGPQFIFQYYREEENGRGNFPPRFSGLQFPNYSSELNVNALELDDSALYLCASSPPGTAYQETQYFGPGTRLLVL.

This clone appeared a few times. The rearrangement uses TRBV30 and TRBJ2-1; D is unclear. The germline CDR1 and CDR2 sequences are GTSNPN and SVGIG (reference sequence). The length of the CDR3 is 13 residues. V was pared by 1 base and J by 3 bases, with 7 bases between. The CDR3 bases are TGTGCCTGGAGTGGTGACATCTACAATGAGCAGTTCTTC. Protein product: CAWSGDIYNEQFF.

The table lists this clone with a few counts. V and J are TRBV4-2 and TRBJ1-1; 8 bases map to TRBD1. V gave up 3 bases and J gave up 1 base; unmatched junction bases: 4. This CDR3 region has 15 residues. CDR1 and CDR2 (germline): LGHNA, YNFKEQ. The CDR3 sequence is CASSQPTGANTEAFF. CDR3 bases: TGTGCCAGCAGCCAGCCGACAGGGGCGAACACTGAAGCTTTCTTT.